This is a list of T cell receptor beta chains from one sample in a study of immune cell composition in non-small cell lung cancer. The protocol was immunoSEQ multiplex PCR, while the TCRdb copy is restricted to in-frame clones and leaves out a portion. In the table there are about 5,300 clones, 70% to 90% of which are singletons. Sequencing used non-adjacent lung tissue. These receptors all come from a human donor with non-small cell lung cancer. Some clones in this sample may be carry-over from other donors' samples. Both conserved end residues are part of each CDR3.

CDR3 length | V gene | CDR3 protein
16 | TRBV19 | CASMTNRQANTGELFF
12 | TRBV7-6 | CASSSTGFEAFF
16 | TRBV5-1 | CASSPGGGSSYNEQFF
15 | TRBV7-2 | CASSQASGGAYEQYF
15 | TRBV4-3 | CASSQALVLGGLQYF
15 | TRBV6-1 | CASSSRAPGNQPQHF
18 | TRBV27 | CASRYRAEANSGANVLTF
16 | TRBV5-1 | CASSLYRLAGGETQYF
14 | TRBV28 | CASNPRGEQETQYF
15 | TRBV18 | CASSPGAGGYNEQFF
16 | TRBV5-1 | CASSLGAVSMNTEAFF
15 | TRBV7-8 | CASSLEGVRAYEQYF
14 | TRBV7-9 | CASSKGGSTDTQYF
15 | TRBV30 | CAWSILSGRVGELFF
11 | TRBV10-3 | CAISRGTDAFF
14 | TRBV5-1 | CASRPGLRTYEQYF
15 | TRBV27 | CASSVRLAGFNEQFF
14 | TRBV5-1 | CASSADRGLNGYTF
14 | TRBV9 | CASSVLDSNNEQFF
15 | TRBV7-9 | CASSSGQPGTDTQYF
12 | TRBV27 | CASKGEKYGYTF
16 | TRBV5-1 | CASSLVAVPQNTEAFF
15 | TRBV5-6 | CASSPLTSGSYEQYF
15 | TRBV2 | CASSNRETPREKLFF
15 | TRBV5-1 | CASSLSVGADTEAFF
14 | TRBV7-2 | CASSLSSGRYEQYF
15 | TRBV5-6 | CASSLSGNSLYEQYF
12 | TRBV11-3 | CASADMNTEAFF
14 | TRBV28 | CASSFLAGTDTQYF
13 | TRBV5-6 | CASRGYGQETQYF
15 | TRBV19 | CASKTSGTGLYEQYF
18 | TRBV4-1 | CASSQDGAASGPIQALHF
12 | TRBV19 | CASSRQSYGYTF
12 | TRBV5-8 | CASSLVRETQYF
16 | TRBV7-2 | CASSQEDGLTGNTIYF
15 | TRBV27 | CASSFGGISTDTQYF
15 | TRBV6-5 | CASSYQSGRAYEQYF
17 | TRBV11-1 | CASSPTQGRANTGELFF
14 | TRBV2 | CASKPFDSTYGYTF
14 | TRBV5-1 | CASSLESGHTEAFF
15 | TRBV28 | CASSLWTSGLETQYF
14 | TRBV30 | CAWRKGLTNTEAFF